This T cell receptor (beta chain) was found in a study of cytomegalovirus exposure and HLA in healthy donors. Overall study results and limits: Association of a missense DCLRE1C variant with TCR beta V- and J-gene trimming was reported in a later analysis. Highly shared variants forming one cluster were likely a sequencing artifact. In a later analysis, DRB1 alleles had the most associated TCRs; HLA-C alleles the fewest.

The PCR contained 60 Vbeta and 13 Jbeta primers. As processed by the authors: Among the unique TCR beta chains that a later analysis counted, roughly 80 million in all, roughly 11 million were shared. The method was immunoSEQ multiplex PCR; TCRdb's version includes in-frame clones alone and lacks a portion of them. V and J calls and clone size follow that table, whereas D and trimming were derived from the DNA. The sample records over 40,000 clones, 75% to 80% being singletons. The germline CDR1 and CDR2 sequences are MNHNY and SVGAGI (reference sequence). This CDR3 region has 16 residues. Trimming at V came to 4 bases and at J to 6 bases, leaving 10 bases not matched to a gene. This clone was picked up one time. The antigen is unknown.

Sequencing used PBMCs. The TCR originated in a woman in her 40s in good health and CMV-seropositive. The chain employs TRBV6-6 and TRBJ2-1; 9 nucleotides align to TRBD2. CDR3 residues: CASSSGTSIVSNEQFF. CDR3 bases: TGTGCCAGCAGTTCCGGGACTAGCATCGTCTCCAATGAGCAGTTCTTC.